This TCR beta chain comes out of a study of blood T cells in healthy people across ages. The extraction recovered at least 5 micrograms of total RNA per sample. Germline V gives CDR1 SEHNR, CDR2 FQNEAQ (reference sequence). The V end lost 2 bases, the J end lost 1 base, and 11 bases lay between the germline ends. The CDR3 runs 15 residues. The second PCR ran roughly 7 to 12 cycles with a sample-barcoded 5' primer and J-beta primers. Researchers report that a template-switch adaptor with 12 random nucleotides tagged each cDNA molecule. TCRdb reprocessed the 5' RACE reads via MiXCR and lists one record per CDR3 protein. The sample consists of 780,000 or so distinct CDR3 sequences, roughly three fifths of them appearing once.

The TCR sequence derives from a man aged 40-55 years in good health. Sequenced material: blood. The V and J genes are TRBV7-9 and TRBJ1-1; D unresolved. The CDR3 bases are TGTGCCAGCAGCTTACTTTGGGAGCCGAACACTGAAGCTTTCTTT. Protein product: CASSLLWEPNTEAFF.